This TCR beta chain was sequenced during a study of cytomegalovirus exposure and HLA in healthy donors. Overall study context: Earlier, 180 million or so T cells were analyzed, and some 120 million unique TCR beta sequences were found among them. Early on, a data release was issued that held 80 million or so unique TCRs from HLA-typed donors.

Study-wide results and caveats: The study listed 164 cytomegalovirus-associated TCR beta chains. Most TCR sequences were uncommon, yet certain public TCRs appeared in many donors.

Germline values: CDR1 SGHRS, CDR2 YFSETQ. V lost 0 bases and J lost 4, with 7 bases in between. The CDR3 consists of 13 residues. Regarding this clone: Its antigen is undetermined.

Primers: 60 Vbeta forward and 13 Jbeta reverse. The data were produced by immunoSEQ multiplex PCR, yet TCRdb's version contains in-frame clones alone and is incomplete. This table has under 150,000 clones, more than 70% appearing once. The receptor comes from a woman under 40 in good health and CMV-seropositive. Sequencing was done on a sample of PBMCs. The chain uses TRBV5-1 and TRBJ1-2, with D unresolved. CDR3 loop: CASSLERFYGYTF. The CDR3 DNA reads TGCGCCAGCAGCTTGGAGCGATTCTATGGCTACACCTTC. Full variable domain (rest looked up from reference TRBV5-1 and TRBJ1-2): KAGVTQTPRYLIKTRGQQVTLSCSPISGHRSVSWYQQTPGQGLQFLFEYFSETQRNKGNFPGRFSGRQFSNSRSEMNVSTLELGDSALYLCASSLERFYGYTFGSGTRLTVV.